This passage covers 30 T cell receptor beta chains from one sample sequenced in a study of blood T cell repertoires in COVID-19. The repertoire was sequenced with immunoSEQ multiplex PCR; TCRdb's copy has only in-frame clones and lacks some. Found here are roughly 300,000 clones, 92% of them singletons; the top ten hold 18%. Source material: PBMCs or T cells enriched from blood (not recorded which). These receptors came from a woman between 25 and 40 years old who had recovered from COVID-19.

The rearrangement joins TRBV2 to TRBJ1-2; D is perhaps TRBD1 (5 bases). The V and J ends lost 6 bases and 6 bases respectively, with 11 bases between them. Germline CDR1 and CDR2: SNHLY and FYNNEI. CDR3 length equals 12 residues. The CDR3 coding sequence is TGTGCCAGCAGCCTGAGACAGCATGGCTACACCTTC. The encoded protein is CASSLRQHGYTF.

This clone came up a few times. The J gene is TRBJ1-6, the V gene TRBV6-1; TRBD1 is a possible D gene (6 bases). Germline CDR1 is MNHNS and CDR2 is SASEGT. Trimming cost V 2 bases and J 7 bases, with 15 bases left between them. The CDR3 length is 16 residues. In DNA, the CDR3 is TGTGCCAGCAGTGAAAACAGGGTTTTTGCAAATTCACCCCTCCACTTT. It is translated as CASSENRVFANSPLHF.

The genes are TRBV6-5 and TRBJ2-7; 7 bases line up with TRBD2. Trimming cost V 6 bases and J 7 bases; bases outside gene matches: 3. CDR1 and CDR2 from the germline V gene are MNHEY and SVGAGI. The CDR3 is 11 amino acids. The CDR3 sequence: CASSTGGEQYF. The DNA of the CDR3 is TGTGCCAGCAGCACCGGGGGGGAGCAGTACTTC.

The chain employs TRBV19 and TRBJ2-1; possibly TRBD1 for D (5 bases). This CDR3 contains 14 residues. Trimming shortened V by 11 bases and J by 2 bases, and 16 bases separated the two germline ends. The V gene's germline CDR1 is LNHDA and CDR2 SQIVND (reference sequence). The CDR3 nucleotides are TGTGCCTCTCGCAGGGTTGGGGCCTACAATGAGCAGTTCTTC. Protein product: CASRRVGAYNEQFF. The variable domain in full, completed from reference TRBV19 and TRBJ2-1, reads DGGITQSPKYLFRKEGQNVTLSCEQNLNHDAMYWYRQDPGQGLRLIYYSQIVNDFQKGDIAEGYSVSREKKESFPLTVTSAQKNPTAFYLCASRRVGAYNEQFFGPGTRLTVL.

V is TRBV2 and J is TRBJ2-1, with a weak D call TRBD1 (6 bases). CDR1 is SNHLY and CDR2 is FYNNEI in the germline V gene. Trimming left V 4 bases short and J 7 bases short, with 26 bases between. This CDR3 spans 18 amino acids. The CDR3 reads CASSVPRPPGERKNEQFF. CDR3 bases: TGTGCCAGCAGTGTGCCCCGTCCCCCAGGGGAAAGGAAAAATGAGCAGTTCTTC.

The genes are TRBV28 and TRBJ2-7, with TRBD2 matching 7 bases. CDR3 length: 15 amino acids. CDR1 is MDHEN, CDR2 SYDVKM, per germline. The V segment lost 1 base and the J segment 6 bases; nucleotides outside the gene matches: 9. CDR3 residues: CASSLLRGGPFEQYF. The CDR3 DNA sequence: TGTGCCAGCAGTTTATTACGGGGAGGGCCGTTCGAGCAGTACTTC.

The rearrangement joins TRBV4-2 to TRBJ1-6, with a weak D call TRBD1 (5 bases). Germline-derived CDR1 and CDR2 are LGHNA and YNFKEQ. The V gene lost 0 bases and the J gene lost 8 bases, with 14 bases spanning the gap. The CDR3 is made up of 16 amino acids. CDR3 in DNA: TGTGCCAGCAGCCAAGATCGAGGCAGGGTCTATTCACCCCTCCACTTT. It yields the protein CASSQDRGRVYSPLHF.

The chain combines TRBV5-1 with TRBJ2-5; possible D gene TRBD2, 6 bases. Germline V gene sequence: CDR1 SGHRS, CDR2 YFSETQ. The germline V and J ends were trimmed by 4 bases and 5 bases, with 15 bases remaining between them. This CDR3 is built from 14 residues. CDR3 DNA: TGCGCCAGCAGCCCCACGGGGGTTGCTGAGACCCAGTACTTC. The encoded protein is CASSPTGVAETQYF.

V usage is TRBV28 and J usage is TRBJ2-7, with 7 bases fitting TRBD1. The CDR3 runs to 15 residues. The V segment lost 1 base and the J segment 6 bases; nucleotides outside the gene matches: 9. Germline V gives CDR1 MDHEN, CDR2 SYDVKM. CDR3 sequence reads: CASSLYRGHHSEQYF. In DNA, the CDR3 is TGTGCCAGCAGTTTATACAGGGGTCATCATAGCGAGCAGTACTTC.

The V and J genes are TRBV28 and TRBJ1-2; a possible D gene is TRBD1 (6 bases). The CDR3 extends over 13 amino acids. Trimming cost V 6 bases and J 7 bases, with 15 bases left between them. Germline values: CDR1 MDHEN, CDR2 SYDVKM. The CDR3, as DNA: TGTGCCAGCAGCACTACAGGGATTCGTGGCTACACCTTC. Its protein product is CASSTTGIRGYTF.

The chain links TRBV5-4 to TRBJ1-2; 7 positions match TRBD1. The CDR3 has 14 amino acids. Germline V gene sequence: CDR1 SGHNT, CDR2 YYREEE (reference sequence). V shed 0 bases and J 5 bases; nucleotides not matched to a gene: 4. CDR3 bases: TGTGCCAGCAGCTTGGACAGGGGATTGTATGGCTACACCTTC. It codes for CASSLDRGLYGYTF.

The V and J genes are TRBV5-5 and TRBJ1-2; perhaps TRBD1 as D (5 bases). The CDR3 totals 15 residues. Trimming took off 0 bases at V and 1 base at J, with 10 bases between the two ends. The germline CDR1 and CDR2 sequences are SGHKS and YYEKEE (reference sequence). In DNA, the CDR3 is TGTGCCAGCAGCTTGGCCGCAGGGAATAACTATGGCTACACCTTC. This gives the protein CASSLAAGNNYGYTF.

The V call is TRBV6-5, the J call TRBJ2-7; possible D gene TRBD2, 5 bases. V lost 7 bases and J 2 bases, leaving 12 bases between the germline ends. This CDR3 has 13 amino acids. The germline CDR1 and CDR2 sequences are MNHEY and SVGAGI. This CDR3 is CASIREVTYEQYF. CDR3 coding DNA: TGTGCCAGCATTCGGGAAGTTACCTACGAGCAGTACTTC.

The rearrangement joins TRBV13 to TRBJ2-1; D is possibly TRBD2 (6 bases). This CDR3 has 18 residues. CDR1 is PRHDT, CDR2 FYEKMQ, per germline (reference sequence). Trimming removed 5 bases at V and 0 bases at J, with 20 bases between. CDR3 loop: CASSPPEASAPSYNEQFF. The CDR3 bases are TGTGCCAGCAGCCCGCCGGAAGCTAGCGCACCCTCCTACAATGAGCAGTTCTTC.

V usage is TRBV5-4 and J usage is TRBJ2-7; 8 nucleotides align to TRBD1. The CDR3 sequence is 17 residues long. With V trimmed by 0 bases and J by 3 bases, 11 bases remained unmatched. CDR1 and CDR2 from the germline V gene are SGHNT and YYREEE (reference sequence). As DNA, the CDR3 is TGTGCCAGCAGCTTGGCTACACCGGGACAGGACTTCTACGAGCAGTACTTC. Its translation: CASSLATPGQDFYEQYF.

The gene calls are TRBV19 and TRBJ1-6, with D possibly TRBD1 on 6 matching bases. CDR1 LNHDA and CDR2 SQIVND come from the germline V gene (reference sequence). The CDR3 sequence is 17 residues long. Trimming removed 3 bases from V and 6 bases from J, with 18 bases in between. The CDR3 bases are TGTGCCAGTAGTATTGGATTTGTGGGCAGGGGTAATTCACCCCTCCACTTT. Translated, it gives CASSIGFVGRGNSPLHF.

The V gene is TRBV29-1, the J gene TRBJ2-3, with D maybe TRBD2 (5 bases). Germline CDR1 SQVTM, CDR2 ANQGSEA. CDR3 size: 16 residues. V was trimmed by 4 bases and J by 2 bases, leaving 19 bases between them. CDR3 coding DNA: TGCAGCGTTGGTCGGGATGCCTCTCCCGTCACAGATACGCAGTATTTT. Its translation is CSVGRDASPVTDTQYF.

In the case of this clone: The identical CDR3 is also encoded by other nucleotide sequences in the sample. The rearrangement joins TRBV19 to TRBJ1-4, with D hard to call. V shed 4 bases and J shed 3 bases, with 6 bases lying between them. The germline gives CDR1 LNHDA, CDR2 SQIVND (reference sequence). The CDR3 runs to 13 residues. The CDR3 region has the DNA TGTGCCAGTAGTAGTCAGTCTAATGAAAAACTGTTTTTT. Amino acid sequence: CASSSQSNEKLFF.

The J gene is TRBJ2-3, the V gene TRBV27; TRBD1 might be the D (6 bases). Germline CDR1 and CDR2: MNHEY and SMNVEV (reference sequence). V was clipped by 0 bases and J by 1 base, with 11 bases between them. This CDR3 contains 16 residues. The CDR3 nucleotides are TGTGCCAGCAGTTTATCGGTGGCAGGGGGCACAGATACGCAGTATTTT. Its protein is CASSLSVAGGTDTQYF.

The chain combines TRBV5-1 with TRBJ2-7; D unresolved. Germline CDR1 and CDR2: SGHRS and YFSETQ. With 0 bases removed from V and 0 bases from J, the gap between germline ends came to 7 bases. This CDR3 has 14 amino acids. The CDR3 DNA reads TGCGCCAGCAGCTTGGATCCTAGCTCCTACGAGCAGTACTTC. Translation gives CASSLDPSSYEQYF.

V is TRBV19 and J is TRBJ2-7; 10 bases line up with TRBD2. The CDR3 is 16 residues long. With V trimmed by 0 bases and J by 4 bases, 6 bases remained unmatched. Per the germline V gene, CDR1 is LNHDA and CDR2 is SQIVND (reference sequence). The CDR3 loop reads CASSIDPLAGIYEQYF. CDR3 nucleotides: TGTGCCAGTAGTATAGATCCACTAGCGGGAATTTACGAGCAGTACTTC.

The rearrangement uses TRBV28 and TRBJ2-6, with D possibly matching TRBD1 (6 bases). From germline, CDR1 is MDHEN and CDR2 SYDVKM. V dropped 2 bases and J dropped 4 bases, with 15 bases sitting between them. This CDR3 comprises 17 residues. As DNA, the CDR3 is TGTGCCAGCAGTTTAAGGCAGGGGATGAAGGGGGCCAACGTCCTGACTTTC. Translating it yields CASSLRQGMKGANVLTF.

The V gene is TRBV15, the J gene TRBJ1-2, with D perhaps TRBD1 (5 bases). The CDR3 is made up of 14 amino acids. Trimming cost V 0 bases and J 5 bases, with 10 bases left between them. Germline V lookup: CDR1 LNHNV, CDR2 YYDKDF (reference sequence). CDR3 coding DNA: TGTGCCACCAGCAGAGATGTAGGGGAATATGGCTACACCTTC. Amino acids: CATSRDVGEYGYTF.

V usage is TRBV19 and J usage is TRBJ2-1, with 10 bases identical to TRBD2. V dropped 8 bases and J dropped 7; count of bases not matched to a gene: 5. This CDR3 is built from 13 residues. Per the germline V gene, CDR1 is LNHDA and CDR2 is SQIVND (reference sequence). CDR3 sequence: CASLAGAGNEQFF. The DNA for the CDR3 is TGTGCCAGTCTAGCGGGAGCAGGGAATGAGCAGTTCTTC. Combining the CDR3 with reference TRBV19 and TRBJ2-1 gives the whole variable domain DGGITQSPKYLFRKEGQNVTLSCEQNLNHDAMYWYRQDPGQGLRLIYYSQIVNDFQKGDIAEGYSVSREKKESFPLTVTSAQKNPTAFYLCASLAGAGNEQFFGPGTRLTVL.

This clone was observed a few times. The chain links TRBV4-2 to TRBJ2-7; 7 nucleotides match TRBD2. The CDR3 length is 17 residues. V shed 2 bases and J 1 base; nucleotides not matched to a gene: 11. Germline assignment: CDR1 LGHNA and CDR2 YNFKEQ. The chain's CDR3 is CASSQRWEGHVSYEQYF. In nucleotides, the CDR3 is TGTGCCAGCAGCCAAAGGTGGGAGGGCCATGTTTCCTACGAGCAGTACTTC.

The genes are TRBV6-2 or TRBV6-3 and TRBJ1-5; TRBD1 agrees at 7 bases. Unmatched junction bases numbered 8, after V lost 5 bases and J lost 7 bases. The CDR3 spans 14 residues. Germline CDR1 MNHEY, CDR2 SVGEGT. The CDR3 DNA is TGTGCCAGCAGTCTCCGACAGGGCGTCCAGCCCCAGCATTTT. Its translation: CASSLRQGVQPQHF.

The chain employs TRBV6-5 and TRBJ2-1, with TRBD2 matching 8 bases. V was clipped by 2 bases and J by 7 bases; unmatched bases: 4. The CDR3 spans 14 residues. The germline V gene has CDR1 MNHEY and CDR2 SVGAGI. CDR3 amino acids: CASSYVRGANEQFF. The CDR3 DNA sequence: TGTGCCAGCAGTTACGTGCGGGGGGCGAATGAGCAGTTCTTC.

The CDR3 loop is CASRVDRANSPLHF. The CDR3 coding sequence is TGTGCCAGCCGTGTGGACAGGGCGAATTCACCCCTCCACTTT. The J gene is TRBJ1-6, the V gene TRBV2; 8 nucleotides match TRBD1. J gave up 7 bases and V 8 bases, and 7 bases lay outside the gene matches. The CDR3 spans 14 residues. The germline V gene has CDR1 SNHLY and CDR2 FYNNEI.

This clone occurred once. This chain connects TRBV11-3 to TRBJ2-3; TRBD2 agrees at 14 bases. The trim removed 5 bases at V and 6 bases at J, leaving 19 bases unmatched. This CDR3 spans 20 amino acids. Germline CDR1 is SGHNT and CDR2 is YENEEA. The CDR3 is CASSPHSGGTSGSASDTQYF. The CDR3 DNA follows: TGTGCCAGCAGCCCCCACTCGGGTGGGACTAGCGGGAGTGCGTCGGATACGCAGTATTTT.

Only one count was recorded for this clone. At one of its ends the junction is not consistent with the germline gene, which may arise from a read error. The chain carries TRBV7-7 and TRBJ2-5; TRBD1 matches 9 bases. The germline V gene has CDR1 SSHAT and CDR2 FNYEAQ (reference sequence). This CDR3 is 15 amino acids long. CDR3 bases: TGTGCTAGCAGCTTAGCCGGACAGGGGCGGGAGACCCAGTACTTC. It specifies CASSLAGQGRETQYF. Supplemented by reference TRBV7-7 and TRBJ2-5, the full variable domain reads GAGVSQSPRYKVTKRGQDVTLRCDPISSHATLYWYQQALGQGPEFLTYFNYEAQPDKSGLPSDRFSAERPEGSISTLTIQRTEQRDSAMYRCASSLAGQGRETQYFGPGTRLLVL.